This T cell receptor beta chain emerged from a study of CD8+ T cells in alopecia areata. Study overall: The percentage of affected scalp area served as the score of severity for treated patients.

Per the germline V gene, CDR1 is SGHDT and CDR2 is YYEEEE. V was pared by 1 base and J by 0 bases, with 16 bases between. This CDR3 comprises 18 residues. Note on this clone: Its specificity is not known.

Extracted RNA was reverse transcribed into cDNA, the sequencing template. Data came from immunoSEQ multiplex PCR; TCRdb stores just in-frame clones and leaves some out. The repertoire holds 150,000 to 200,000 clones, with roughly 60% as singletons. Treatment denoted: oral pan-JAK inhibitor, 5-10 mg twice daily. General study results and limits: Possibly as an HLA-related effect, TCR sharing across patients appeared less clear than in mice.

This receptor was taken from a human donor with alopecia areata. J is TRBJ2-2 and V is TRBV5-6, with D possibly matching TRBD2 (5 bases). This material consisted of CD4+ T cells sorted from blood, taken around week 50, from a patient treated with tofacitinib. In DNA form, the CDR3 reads TGTGCCAGCAGCTTGCGCCTAGCAAACATCGCGAACACCGGGGAGCTGTTTTTT. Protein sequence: CASSLRLANIANTGELFF.